This TCR beta chain was captured by sequencing in a study of shared clonotypes between healthy human individuals. General study points: A limitation of the genetic and exposure-history diversity represented arose from few donors.

CD45RO-negative CD8 cells positively selected for CCR7 made up the naive population, which excluded terminally differentiated effector memory CD45RA+ cells. Turning to this clone: The antigen remains undetermined.

Using immunoSEQ multiplex PCR, the repertoire was profiled, and TCRdb retains in-frame clones only, with some absent. The sample includes roughly 850,000 clones, roughly 96% of them seen just once. The source is a man aged 30 to 45 in good health. Sequenced: naive CD8+ T cells sorted from blood.

CDR3 in DNA: TGCGCCAGCACATCGGGACAGGGGACCGGGGAGCTGTTTTTT. It translates to CASTSGQGTGELFF. This chain joins TRBV10-1 and TRBJ2-2, with TRBD1 matching 10 bases. Germline assignment: CDR1 WNHNN and CDR2 SYGVQD (reference sequence). The V and J ends lost 7 bases and 5 bases, in that order; junction bases with no gene match: 4. The CDR3 loop spans 14 amino acids.